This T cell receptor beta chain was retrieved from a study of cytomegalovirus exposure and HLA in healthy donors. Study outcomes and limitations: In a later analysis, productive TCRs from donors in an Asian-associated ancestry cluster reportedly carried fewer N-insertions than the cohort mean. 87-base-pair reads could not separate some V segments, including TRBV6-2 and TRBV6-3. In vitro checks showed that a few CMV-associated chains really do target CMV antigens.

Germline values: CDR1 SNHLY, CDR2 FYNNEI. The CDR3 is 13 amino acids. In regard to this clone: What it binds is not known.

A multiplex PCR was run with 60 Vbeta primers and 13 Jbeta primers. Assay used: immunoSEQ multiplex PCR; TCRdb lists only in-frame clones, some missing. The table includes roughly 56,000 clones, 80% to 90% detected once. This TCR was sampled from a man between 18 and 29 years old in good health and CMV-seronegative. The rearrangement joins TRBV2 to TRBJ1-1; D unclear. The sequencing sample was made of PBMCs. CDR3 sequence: CADLDPEVTEAFF. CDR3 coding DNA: TGTGCTGATTTGGACCCGGAGGTGACTGAAGCTTTCTTT.